The count of the clone carrying this T cell receptor beta chain is one. This entry belongs to a study of blood T cell repertoires in COVID-19. Data came from immunoSEQ multiplex PCR; TCRdb stores just in-frame clones and leaves some out. The repertoire consists of 200,000 to 250,000 clones, with approximately 83% occurring once and the leading ten covering approximately 1.4%. Participant ages covered about 18 to 95 years across 24 US areas. Clinical history reported by participants formed the basis on which cohorts were assigned. The source material was PBMCs or T cells enriched from blood (not recorded which). The sequence came from a woman aged 40 to 55 with acute COVID-19.

The CDR3 sequence: CAWSELSGGDDEQFF. CDR3 nucleotides: TGTGCCTGGAGTGAGCTTAGCGGAGGGGACGATGAGCAGTTCTTC. V gene TRBV30 combines with J gene TRBJ2-1; maybe TRBD2 (6 bases). CDR1 and CDR2 (germline): GTSNPN, SVGIG (reference sequence). The CDR3 is 15 amino acids. Trimming took 1 base from V and 8 from J, leaving 18 bases between them.